Below are 8 T cell receptor beta chains sequenced from a single sample in a study of cytomegalovirus exposure and HLA in healthy donors. With 60 Vbeta and 13 Jbeta primers, the PCR was carried out. Data came from immunoSEQ multiplex PCR; TCRdb stores just in-frame clones and leaves some out. Its table lists around 190,000 clones. The sample taken for sequencing was PBMCs. These receptors originate from a woman aged 25 to 39 in good health and CMV-seropositive.

The CDR3 reads CASSQERLNTEAFF. CDR3 bases: TGCGCCAGCAGCCAAGAACGGTTGAACACTGAAGCTTTCTTT. The chain couples TRBV4-1 to TRBJ1-1; D ambiguous. The CDR3 sequence is 14 residues long. Germline CDR1 is MGHRA and CDR2 is YSYEKL. V was clipped by 0 bases and J by 0 bases, with 5 bases between them.

The chain joins TRBV11-3 to TRBJ2-2, with 13 nucleotides matching TRBD2. The CDR3 consists of 15 residues. Germline assignment: CDR1 SGHNT and CDR2 YENEEA. The trim removed 5 bases at V and 6 bases at J, leaving 3 bases unmatched. CDR3 nucleotides: TGTGCCAGCAGCCCGGGACTAGCGGGGTCCGGGGAGCTGTTTTTT. Translating it yields CASSPGLAGSGELFF.

The rearrangement links TRBV4-1 to TRBJ2-5; D perhaps matches TRBD1 (6 bases). The CDR3 totals 13 residues. Trimming left V 4 bases short and J 2 bases short, with 8 bases between. Germline-derived CDR1 and CDR2 are MGHRA and YSYEKL. The DNA of the CDR3 is TGCGCCAGCAGCCGGACAGTTCAAGAGACCCAGTACTTC. It encodes CASSRTVQETQYF.

The chain couples TRBV19 to TRBJ2-3; 7 positions match TRBD1. Germline V gene lookup returns CDR1 LNHDA and CDR2 SQIVND (reference sequence). This CDR3 comprises 16 residues. V lost 0 bases, J lost 4 bases, and 7 bases stayed unmatched. DNA of the CDR3: TGTGCCAGTAGTATAGAAGGGGGCTTTATCGCAGATACGCAGTATTTT. Its protein product is CASSIEGGFIADTQYF. Full variable domain (rest looked up from reference TRBV19 and TRBJ2-3): DGGITQSPKYLFRKEGQNVTLSCEQNLNHDAMYWYRQDPGQGLRLIYYSQIVNDFQKGDIAEGYSVSREKKESFPLTVTSAQKNPTAFYLCASSIEGGFIADTQYFGPGTRLTVL.

V usage is TRBV7-6 and J usage is TRBJ1-5, with 10 positions matching TRBD1. The CDR3 consists of 15 residues. The germline V gene encodes CDR1 SGHVS and CDR2 FNYEAQ. The trim removed 5 bases at V and 3 bases at J, leaving 4 bases unmatched. The CDR3 reads CASSPDRGFNQPQHF. CDR3 bases: TGTGCCAGCAGCCCGGACAGGGGGTTCAATCAGCCCCAGCATTTT.

The V and J genes are TRBV27 and TRBJ1-2, with D possibly being TRBD1 (6 bases). With 5 bases removed from V and 5 bases from J, the gap between germline ends came to 18 bases. Looked up from germline, CDR1 is MNHEY and CDR2 is SMNVEV (reference sequence). The CDR3 covers 15 residues. CDR3 region: CASSPLGQPGYGYTF. The CDR3 DNA sequence: TGTGCCAGCAGTCCCCTTGGACAGCCCGGGTATGGCTACACCTTC.

The chain is built from TRBV28 and TRBJ2-1; possible D gene TRBD1, 5 bases. CDR3 length: 12 residues. Germline V gene lookup returns CDR1 MDHEN and CDR2 SYDVKM. Trimming removed 6 bases from V and 9 bases from J, with 12 bases in between. The chain's CDR3 is CASSQSGREQFF. The DNA for the CDR3 is TGTGCCAGCAGCCAATCAGGGCGTGAGCAGTTCTTC.

The chain combines TRBV7-2 with TRBJ1-1, with D tentatively TRBD1 (5 bases). V was shortened by 0 bases and J by 3 bases, with 8 bases between the two germline ends. The CDR3 extends over 14 amino acids. The germline V gene encodes CDR1 SGHTA and CDR2 FQGNSA. CDR3 region: CASSLAQGYTEAFF. CDR3 bases: TGTGCCAGCAGCTTAGCGCAGGGATACACTGAAGCTTTCTTT.